The 20 T cell receptor beta chains listed next were all sequenced from one sample in a study of early T cells in non-severe SARS-CoV-2 infection. TCRdb fed the 5' RACE reads into MiXCR, producing one record per CDR3 protein. The sample carries about 23,000 distinct CDR3 sequences, 5% recorded once. The sample comprised whole blood. The source is an adult who was a healthcare worker with PCR-confirmed SARS-CoV-2 infection or an uninfected control (not recorded which).

The chain recombines TRBV11-2 with TRBJ2-2; 7 bases are a match to TRBD1. Germline lookup yields CDR1 SGHAT and CDR2 FQNNGV. This CDR3 is built from 14 residues. J was trimmed by 3 bases and V by 5 bases; bases with no gene match: 3. Here the CDR3 reads CASSRTGDTGELFF. For the CDR3, the DNA is TGTGCCAGCAGCAGGACAGGAGACACCGGGGAGCTGTTTTTT.

This clonotype was counted at least ten times. J is TRBJ2-6 and V is TRBV12-3 or TRBV12-4; 7 nucleotides match TRBD1. V lost 5 bases to trimming and J lost 2 bases; unmatched junction nucleotides: 3. The CDR3 extends over 15 amino acids. CDR3 coding DNA: TGTGCCAGCAGTCCTACAGGGGCTGGGGCCAACGTCCTGACTTTC. Its protein product is CASSPTGAGANVLTF.

By frequency in the sample, this clonotype is medium-sized. The chain is built from TRBV5-5 and TRBJ2-2, with unresolved D. CDR3 size: 14 residues. The V gene's germline CDR1 is SGHKS and CDR2 YYEKEE (reference sequence). V was cut by 0 bases and J by 4 bases, with 7 bases left in between. Written as DNA, the CDR3 is TGTGCCAGCAGCTTGGTCAGTTTCACCGGGGAGCTGTTTTTT. Protein sequence: CASSLVSFTGELFF.

V usage is TRBV2 and J usage is TRBJ2-7, with D possibly TRBD1 on 6 matching bases. Germline V CDR1 and CDR2: SNHLY, FYNNEI. This CDR3 contains 14 residues. V dropped 3 bases and J dropped 6 bases, with 15 bases sitting between them. CDR3 amino acids: CASSDTTGSGEQYF. The CDR3 DNA sequence: TGTGCCAGCAGTGATACAACAGGGAGTGGCGAGCAGTACTTC.

Relative to its sample, this clonotype is medium-sized (0.01 to 0.1%). J is TRBJ2-7 and V is TRBV27, with TRBD1 matching 7 bases. The germline V gene has CDR1 MNHEY and CDR2 SMNVEV (reference sequence). This CDR3 has 14 residues. V was pared by 2 bases and J by 0 bases, with 1 base of the junction left unmatched. In DNA form, the CDR3 reads TGTGCCAGCAGTTTAGGGGACAGCTCCTACGAGCAGTACTTC. This encodes CASSLGDSSYEQYF.

There are many counts of this clonotype. Written as DNA, the CDR3 is TGCAGCGTTGAAGGGGGACAGGGATCCTACGAGCAGTACTTC. It is translated as CSVEGGQGSYEQYF. The V call is TRBV29-1, the J call TRBJ2-7, with 9 bases lining up with TRBD1. CDR1 is SQVTM, CDR2 ANQGSEA, per germline. There are 14 residues in the CDR3. V was clipped by 1 base and J by 1 base; unmatched bases: 2.

The chain couples TRBV21-1 to TRBJ1-5. TRBV21-1 is deemed a pseudogene. The CDR3 sequence is 13 residues long. The CDR3 protein is CASSKALNQPQHF. The CDR3, as DNA: TGTGCCAGCAGCAAAGCCCTAAATCAGCCCCAGCATTTT.

By sample share, this clonotype is medium-sized. The chain joins TRBV11-1 to TRBJ2-7; possibly TRBD2 for D (6 bases). The CDR3 totals 13 residues. From germline, CDR1 is SGHAT and CDR2 FQDESV (reference sequence). Trimming took 1 base from V and 7 from J, leaving 11 bases between them. Here the CDR3 reads CASSLDVGGEQYF. The CDR3 region has the DNA TGTGCCAGCAGCTTAGACGTCGGGGGAGAGCAGTACTTC.

This rearrangement joins TRBV29-1 to TRBJ2-5; 8 nucleotides agree with TRBD2. CDR3 length: 13 residues. CDR1 is SQVTM, CDR2 ANQGSEA, per germline. With 5 bases clipped from V and 4 bases from J, the junction kept 6 bases outside the gene matches. The CDR3 DNA is TGCAGCGTTCCTTTGGCGGGGGGAGAGACCCAGTACTTC. Protein product: CSVPLAGGETQYF.

This clonotype occurred many times. This chain links TRBV7-6 with TRBJ1-3; 7 bases are a match to TRBD1. Germline lookup yields CDR1 SGHVS and CDR2 FNYEAQ. CDR3 length: 16 amino acids. J lost 0 bases, V lost 5 bases, and 7 bases had no gene match. In DNA form, the CDR3 reads TGTGCCAGCAGCGTTAACAGGGGTAGCTCTGGAAACACCATATATTTT. Translated: CASSVNRGSSGNTIYF.

The chain recombines TRBV6-1 with TRBJ2-3; 7 bases line up with TRBD2. J gave up 10 bases and V 6 bases, and 4 bases lay outside the gene matches. CDR1 and CDR2 from the germline V gene are MNHNS and SASEGT. The CDR3 length is 11 residues. This CDR3 reads CASRGGEPQYF. CDR3 in DNA: TGTGCCAGCAGGGGGGGGGAACCGCAGTATTTT.

This clonotype was detected many times. The chain carries TRBV10-1 and TRBJ1-4, with a tentative D call TRBD1 (5 bases). Trimming removed 2 bases from V and 5 bases from J, with 9 bases in between. This CDR3 has 14 amino acids. CDR1 and CDR2 from the germline V gene are WNHNN and SYGVQD (reference sequence). For the CDR3, the DNA is TGCGCCAGCAGTGAGAAGGGGCCGAATGAAAAACTGTTTTTT. Translation gives CASSEKGPNEKLFF.

This clonotype was observed many times. V gene TRBV11-2 combines with J gene TRBJ2-1; D uncertain. From germline, CDR1 is SGHAT and CDR2 FQNNGV. This CDR3 has 13 amino acids. Trimming stripped 0 bases from V and 5 bases from J, with 5 bases between. CDR3 amino acids: CASSLEGNNEQFF. The DNA for the CDR3 is TGTGCCAGCAGCTTAGAGGGGAACAATGAGCAGTTCTTC. Full variable domain (missing parts from reference TRBV11-2 and TRBJ2-1): EAGVAQSPRYKIIEKRQSVAFWCNPISGHATLYWYQQILGQGPKLLIQFQNNGVVDDSQLPKDRFSAERLKGVDSTLKIQPAKLEDSAVYLCASSLEGNNEQFFGPGTRLTVL.

This clonotype occurred many times. The chain has TRBV18 and TRBJ2-5; 8 bases line up with TRBD2. V lost 3 bases and J lost 1; bases outside the gene matches: 4. The germline V gene encodes CDR1 KGHSH and CDR2 LQKENI. This CDR3 region has 15 residues. CDR3 in DNA: TGTGCCAGCTCACCGTTAGCGGGGTCCCAAGAGACCCAGTACTTC. Protein product: CASSPLAGSQETQYF.

This clonotype has ten or more counts. The chain joins TRBV10-3 to TRBJ2-7; D may be TRBD1 (5 bases). V was shortened by 0 bases and J by 0 bases, with 15 bases between the two germline ends. Germline CDR1 ENHRY, CDR2 SYGVKD. This CDR3 comprises 17 residues. CDR3 nucleotides: TGTGCCATCAGTGAGTCCGGACAACCCAACTTCTCCTACGAGCAGTACTTC. It is translated as CAISESGQPNFSYEQYF.

The CDR3: CASSLRTGIYEQYF. The CDR3 nucleotides are TGTGCCAGCAGTTTAAGGACAGGGATCTACGAGCAGTACTTC. This chain connects TRBV28 to TRBJ2-7; 8 bases are shared with TRBD1. J gave up 3 bases and V 2 bases, and 3 bases lay outside the gene matches. CDR1 and CDR2 from the germline V gene are MDHEN and SYDVKM. The CDR3 runs to 14 residues.

This clonotype showed up many times. The chain is built from TRBV6-5 and TRBJ2-2, with 10 bases that match TRBD1. Germline CDR1 is MNHEY and CDR2 is SVGAGI. Unmatched junction bases numbered 4, after V lost 2 bases and J lost 4 bases. CDR3 size: 16 residues. The CDR3: CASSYLGTGATGELFF. The CDR3 DNA sequence: TGTGCCAGCAGTTACCTCGGGACAGGGGCCACCGGGGAGCTGTTTTTT.

This clonotype was recorded a few times. This chain connects TRBV7-8 to TRBJ2-3, with 9 bases identical to TRBD2. CDR3 length equals 18 residues. The germline gives CDR1 SGHVS, CDR2 FQNEAQ. Trimming cost V 4 bases and J 1 base; bases outside gene matches: 12. This CDR3 is CASSSARRSGGRTDTQYF. CDR3 nucleotides: TGTGCCAGCAGCTCAGCTCGGAGGAGCGGGGGGCGCACAGATACGCAGTATTTT.

The rearrangement links TRBV4-3 to TRBJ2-7; 9 positions match TRBD1. V gave up 2 bases and J gave up 7 bases; unmatched junction bases: 6. In germline, CDR1 is LGHNA, CDR2 YSLEER. The CDR3 consists of 14 residues. The CDR3 region has the DNA TGCGCCAGCAGCCAACGGGACAGGGCAAAGGAGCAGTACTTC. Amino acids: CASSQRDRAKEQYF.

This clonotype came up many times. The V and J genes are TRBV10-1 and TRBJ1-1; TRBD1 might be the D (5 bases). The ends were cut back, 5 bases at V and 1 base at J, with 8 bases in the middle. CDR3 length equals 13 residues. Germline values: CDR1 WNHNN, CDR2 SYGVQD (reference sequence). CDR3 sequence (DNA): TGCGCCAGCAGTCTAACAGGGAACACTGAAGCTTTCTTT. It codes for CASSLTGNTEAFF.